This is a list of T cell receptor beta chains from one sample in a study of shared clonotypes between healthy human individuals. Method: immunoSEQ multiplex PCR; TCRdb's copy keeps in-frame clones and lacks some. The sample lists more than 2 million clones; approximately 94% were seen once. The sequencing sample was made of naive CD8+ T cells sorted from blood. These receptors came from a man between 18 and 29 years old in good health. CDR3s include the opening cysteine and the closing phenylalanine or tryptophan. Fields, in order: V gene, J gene, D gene, CDR3 DNA, CDR3 protein. A D gene is named only where the DNA matches it firmly.

V: TRBV11-2; J: TRBJ2-7; D: TRBD1; DNA: TGTGCCAGCAGCATCAGGGGGAGCTCCTACGAGCAGTACTTC; CDR3: CASSIRGSSYEQYF
V: TRBV7-9; J: TRBJ1-6; D: NA; DNA: TGTGCCAGCAGCTCCTGGGAAAATTCACCCCTCCACTTT; CDR3: CASSSWENSPLHF
V: TRBV5-6; J: TRBJ2-7; D: TRBD2; DNA: TGTGCCAGCAGCCTGGGAGCGGGATACGAGCAGTACTTC; CDR3: CASSLGAGYEQYF
V: TRBV11-2; J: TRBJ2-1; D: TRBD1; DNA: TGTGCCAGCAGCTCGGGACAGGACTCTATTTTACACAATGAGCAGTTCTTC; CDR3: CASSSGQDSILHNEQFF
V: TRBV7-3; J: TRBJ1-1; D: NA; DNA: TGTGCCAGCAGCCAAACGCAGGGAGGGTCTGAGGGAGCTTTCTTT; CDR3: CASSQTQGGSEGAFF
V: TRBV6-1; J: TRBJ1-2; D: TRBD1; DNA: TGTGCCAGCGAAGAAACAGGGGAGTACTATGGCTACACCTTC; CDR3: CASEETGEYYGYTF
V: TRBV7-8; J: TRBJ1-4; D: TRBD1; DNA: TGTGCCAGCGGACACAACCCAGGGGGAACTAATGAAAAACTGTTTTTT; CDR3: CASGHNPGGTNEKLFF
V: TRBV7-9; J: TRBJ1-1; D: NA; DNA: TGTGCCAGCAGCCCCCTAGTTACGGGGGCGGTGAACACTGAAGCTTTCTTT; CDR3: CASSPLVTGAVNTEAFF
V: TRBV7-8; J: TRBJ1-1; D: NA; DNA: TGTGCCAGCAGCCTGGGACCGGTTACTGAAGCTTTCTTT; CDR3: CASSLGPVTEAFF
V: TRBV18; J: TRBJ2-1; D: NA; DNA: TGTGCCAGCTCACCTCGGGGGAGCTCCTACAATGAGCAGTTCTTC; CDR3: CASSPRGSSYNEQFF
V: TRBV6-4; J: TRBJ2-1; D: TRBD2; DNA: TGTGCCAGCAGTCGACTAGCGGGGCATACCTACAATGAGCAGTTCTTC; CDR3: CASSRLAGHTYNEQFF
V: TRBV6-5; J: TRBJ1-3; D: NA; DNA: TGTGCCAGCAGTTACAGTTTGGGATCTGGAAACACCATATATTTT; CDR3: CASSYSLGSGNTIYF
V: TRBV6-6; J: TRBJ2-7; D: TRBD2; DNA: TGTGCCACTTCGAGGACGGGAGGGCCTGTTACCTACGAGCAGTACTTC; CDR3: CATSRTGGPVTYEQYF
V: TRBV10-3; J: TRBJ1-1; D: TRBD1; DNA: TGTGCCATCAGTGCGACACAGGGGTCTACTGAAGCTTTCTTT; CDR3: CAISATQGSTEAFF
V: TRBV5-6; J: TRBJ2-2; D: NA; DNA: TGTGCCAGCAGCCCCACAGGGAGCTGGGAGCTGTTTTTT; CDR3: CASSPTGSWELFF
V: TRBV4-3; J: TRBJ2-7; D: TRBD1; DNA: TGCGCCAGCAGCCAAGACCGATCAGGGGGCGGCTACGAGCAGTACTTC; CDR3: CASSQDRSGGGYEQYF
V: TRBV20-1; J: TRBJ1-1; D: NA; DNA: TGCAGCGTCGATCTGAACACTGAAGCTTTCTTT; CDR3: CSVDLNTEAFF
V: TRBV19; J: TRBJ1-4; D: TRBD1; DNA: TGTGCCAGTAGTACATGGACAGGATTTAATGAAAAACTGTTTTTT; CDR3: CASSTWTGFNEKLFF
V: TRBV4-1; J: TRBJ2-7; D: TRBD1; DNA: TGCGCCAGCAGCCCGACGGACAGGGCCCGCGAGCAGTACTTC; CDR3: CASSPTDRAREQYF
V: TRBV6-5; J: TRBJ1-1; D: TRBD1; DNA: TGTGCCAGCAGTTACAGTCTGACAGGGTACACTGAAGCTTTCTTT; CDR3: CASSYSLTGYTEAFF
V: TRBV30; J: TRBJ2-7; D: NA; DNA: TGTGCCTGGAGTGCTGGCCACGAGCAGTACTTC; CDR3: CAWSAGHEQYF
V: TRBV27; J: TRBJ1-3; D: TRBD1; DNA: TGTGCCAGCAGTTTCCGAGGGGGCAGTTCTGGAAACACCATATATTTT; CDR3: CASSFRGGSSGNTIYF
V: TRBV10-1; J: TRBJ2-7; D: TRBD2; DNA: TGCGCCAGCAGTGAGGGCGGGAGCCCCTACGAGCAGTACTTC; CDR3: CASSEGGSPYEQYF
V: TRBV4-1; J: TRBJ1-4; D: NA; DNA: NA; CDR3: CASSQVGEGSRGFF
V: TRBV15; J: TRBJ1-2; D: TRBD1; DNA: TGTGCCACCAGCGGGCGGGGCAGGGGGGACTATGGCTACACCTTC; CDR3: CATSGRGRGDYGYTF
V: TRBV28; J: TRBJ2-7; D: TRBD1; DNA: TGTGCCAGCAGGGGACAGGGGGCCTCCTACGAGCAGTACTTC; CDR3: CASRGQGASYEQYF
V: TRBV27; J: TRBJ2-7; D: NA; DNA: TGTGCCAGCGGGTTTGGGGATCCGGTGGACTACGAGCAGTACTTC; CDR3: CASGFGDPVDYEQYF
V: TRBV5-4; J: TRBJ2-1; D: NA; DNA: TGTGCCAGCAGCTTGGGTCATCTCATCGGGACGGAATACAATGAGCAGTTCTTC; CDR3: CASSLGHLIGTEYNEQFF
V: TRBV9; J: TRBJ2-7; D: NA; DNA: TGTGCCAGCAGCGTAGGACTTGCAACCTACGAGCAGTACTTC; CDR3: CASSVGLATYEQYF
V: TRBV27; J: TRBJ1-6; D: TRBD1; DNA: TGTGCCAGCAGCCTAGACAGGGCCCCTAATTCCCTCCACTTT; CDR3: CASSLDRAPNSLHF
V: TRBV7-8; J: TRBJ2-2; D: NA; DNA: TGTGCCAGCAGCCCCCAGAACACCGGGGAGCTGTTTTTT; CDR3: CASSPQNTGELFF